A selection of T cell receptor beta chains follows, all from one sample in a study of graft-versus-host responses after intestinal transplantation. Clones were read by immunoSEQ multiplex PCR, and TCRdb kept only the in-frame ones, dropping some. This table holds some 62,000 clones, 90% found once. No cognate antigen is known for these TCRs. The sample was unstimulated CD8+ T cells sorted from spleen or lymph node cells, taken before transplant. The origin of the receptors is a human donor who was the organ donor for an intestinal transplant. CDR3s include the opening cysteine and the closing phenylalanine or tryptophan. Each record gives: J gene, D gene, V gene, clone size, CDR3 protein, CDR3 DNA. D genes are given only for firm matches. The size entry is marked missing in some rows and otherwise reads once, few, many or a size class.

j_gene: TRBJ2-1
d_gene: .
v_gene: TRBV6-1
abundance: .
CDR3aa: CASSESGVSRNEQFF
CDR3nt: TGTGCCAGCAGTGAATCCGGGGTTTCGAGGAATGAGCAGTTCTTC

j_gene: TRBJ2-1
d_gene: TRBD1
v_gene: TRBV6-1
abundance: .
CDR3aa: CASSAPGTGGPGRRNEQFF
CDR3nt: TGTGCCAGCAGTGCGCCTGGGACAGGGGGCCCGGGTCGTCGGAATGAGCAGTTCTTC

j_gene: TRBJ2-3
d_gene: .
v_gene: TRBV28
abundance: once
CDR3aa: CASSLSGSTDTQYF
CDR3nt: TGTGCCAGCAGTTTATCCGGGAGTACAGATACGCAGTATTTT

j_gene: TRBJ1-2
d_gene: TRBD1
v_gene: TRBV9
abundance: .
CDR3aa: CASSVGQGTGAQGYGYTF
CDR3nt: TGTGCCAGCAGCGTAGGCCAAGGGACAGGGGCGCAGGGGTATGGCTACACCTTC

j_gene: TRBJ2-7
d_gene: TRBD2
v_gene: TRBV6-4
abundance: .
CDR3aa: CASSPEGGSTYEQYF
CDR3nt: TGTGCCAGCAGTCCAGAGGGCGGGAGTACCTACGAGCAGTACTTC

j_gene: TRBJ2-1
d_gene: .
v_gene: TRBV4-1
abundance: .
CDR3aa: CASSLGALDPANEQFF
CDR3nt: TGCGCCAGCAGCCTGGGGGCCCTGGATCCGGCCAATGAGCAGTTCTTC

j_gene: TRBJ2-3
d_gene: .
v_gene: TRBV7-7
abundance: .
CDR3aa: CASSLTDYAGDTQYF
CDR3nt: TGTGCTAGCAGCCTTACGGACTACGCTGGGGATACGCAGTATTTT

j_gene: TRBJ1-1
d_gene: .
v_gene: TRBV27
abundance: .
CDR3aa: CASSLWGREEAFF
CDR3nt: TGTGCCAGCAGTTTATGGGGGAGGGAGGAAGCTTTCTTT

j_gene: TRBJ2-7
d_gene: TRBD2
v_gene: TRBV27
abundance: once
CDR3aa: CASSLGTGRVEEQYF
CDR3nt: TGTGCCAGCAGTCTAGGGACCGGGAGGGTCGAGGAGCAGTACTTC

j_gene: TRBJ2-5
d_gene: .
v_gene: TRBV5-6
abundance: .
CDR3aa: CASSLEGQLQETQYF
CDR3nt: TGTGCCAGCAGCTTGGAAGGACAGCTCCAAGAGACCCAGTACTTC

j_gene: TRBJ2-7
d_gene: .
v_gene: TRBV28
abundance: .
CDR3aa: CASSPLTGNFYEQYF
CDR3nt: TGTGCCAGCAGCCCGTTGACAGGCAACTTCTACGAGCAGTACTTC

j_gene: TRBJ2-7
d_gene: TRBD2
v_gene: TRBV29-1
abundance: .
CDR3aa: CSVLVLAGVHEQYF
CDR3nt: TGCAGCGTTCTTGTGCTAGCGGGAGTCCACGAGCAGTACTTC

j_gene: TRBJ2-7
d_gene: TRBD2
v_gene: TRBV14
abundance: .
CDR3aa: CASSHTSGTQTPYEQYF
CDR3nt: TGTGCCAGCAGTCATACTAGCGGGACCCAAACCCCCTACGAGCAGTACTTC

j_gene: TRBJ2-1
d_gene: TRBD1
v_gene: TRBV7-8
abundance: .
CDR3aa: CASSLERTGAYNEQFF
CDR3nt: TGTGCCAGCAGCTTAGAAAGGACAGGGGCCTACAATGAGCAGTTCTTC

j_gene: TRBJ2-2
d_gene: TRBD2
v_gene: TRBV28
abundance: .
CDR3aa: CASSGSGTTHTGELFF
CDR3nt: TGTGCCAGCAGTGGCTCCGGGACTACCCACACCGGGGAGCTGTTTTTT

j_gene: TRBJ1-3
d_gene: .
v_gene: TRBV6-5
abundance: .
CDR3aa: CASRGPGNTIYF
CDR3nt: TGTGCCAGCCGGGGTCCTGGAAACACCATATATTTT

j_gene: TRBJ2-5
d_gene: .
v_gene: TRBV12-5
abundance: .
CDR3aa: CASGLSGGSETQYF
CDR3nt: TGTGCTAGTGGTTTGTCGGGGGGCAGTGAGACCCAGTACTTC

j_gene: TRBJ2-7
d_gene: TRBD2
v_gene: TRBV28
abundance: once
CDR3aa: CASSLRLAETYYEQYF
CDR3nt: TGTGCCAGCAGTTTAAGACTAGCGGAGACTTACTACGAGCAGTACTTC

j_gene: TRBJ2-1
d_gene: TRBD1
v_gene: TRBV7-2
abundance: .
CDR3aa: CASSFSRDRGTNNEQFF
CDR3nt: TGTGCCAGCAGCTTCAGTCGGGACAGGGGGACTAACAATGAGCAGTTCTTC

j_gene: TRBJ2-7
d_gene: .
v_gene: TRBV28
abundance: once
CDR3aa: CASSPSQGLKLYEQYF
CDR3nt: TGTGCCAGCAGCCCCTCTCAGGGTCTAAAACTCTACGAGCAGTACTTC

j_gene: TRBJ2-1
d_gene: TRBD1
v_gene: TRBV7-9
abundance: .
CDR3aa: CASSATGTGYYNEQFF
CDR3nt: TGTGCCAGCAGCGCCACCGGGACAGGGTACTACAATGAGCAGTTCTTC

j_gene: TRBJ1-1
d_gene: .
v_gene: TRBV27
abundance: .
CDR3aa: CASRGGVNTEAFF
CDR3nt: TGTGCCAGCAGAGGAGGGGTGAACACTGAAGCTTTCTTT

j_gene: TRBJ2-1
d_gene: .
v_gene: TRBV5-1
abundance: .
CDR3aa: CASSRPSVEKGNEQFF
CDR3nt: TGCGCCAGCAGCCGCCCTAGCGTGGAGAAGGGCAATGAGCAGTTCTTC

j_gene: TRBJ2-1
d_gene: TRBD1
v_gene: TRBV19
abundance: .
CDR3aa: CATSDRVNYNEQFF
CDR3nt: TGTGCCACCTCAGACAGGGTAAACTACAATGAGCAGTTCTTC

j_gene: TRBJ2-5
d_gene: .
v_gene: TRBV5-1
abundance: .
CDR3aa: CASSLSVGGQETQYF
CDR3nt: TGCGCCAGCAGCTTGTCTGTGGGAGGACAAGAGACCCAGTACTTC

j_gene: TRBJ2-2
d_gene: .
v_gene: TRBV7-9
abundance: .
CDR3aa: CASSPPAGELFF
CDR3nt: TGTGCCAGCAGCCCCCCAGCCGGGGAGCTGTTTTTT

j_gene: TRBJ1-6
d_gene: .
v_gene: TRBV13
abundance: .
CDR3aa: CASSHAQQNSRGSPLHF
CDR3nt: TGTGCCAGCAGCCACGCCCAACAAAACTCTAGGGGGTCACCCCTCCACTTT

j_gene: TRBJ2-1
d_gene: TRBD2
v_gene: TRBV5-1
abundance: .
CDR3aa: CASSPTPVTSGRGNEQFF
CDR3nt: TGCGCCAGCAGCCCCACACCAGTCACTAGCGGGAGGGGCAATGAGCAGTTCTTC

j_gene: TRBJ2-1
d_gene: .
v_gene: TRBV9
abundance: .
CDR3aa: CASSARGTLSSYNEQFF
CDR3nt: TGTGCCAGCAGCGCCCGCGGTACCTTGAGCTCCTACAATGAGCAGTTCTTC

j_gene: TRBJ2-3
d_gene: .
v_gene: TRBV27
abundance: .
CDR3aa: CASSTRWGGGRTDTQYF
CDR3nt: TGTGCCAGCAGTACCCGTTGGGGGGGCGGGAGAACAGATACGCAGTATTTT

j_gene: TRBJ2-2
d_gene: TRBD2
v_gene: TRBV28
abundance: .
CDR3aa: CATGGYGESGELFF
CDR3nt: TGTGCCACGGGAGGGTATGGGGAGTCCGGGGAGCTGTTTTTT

j_gene: TRBJ2-2
d_gene: .
v_gene: TRBV4-1
abundance: .
CDR3aa: CASSRDRTDTGELFF
CDR3nt: TGCGCCAGCAGCCGAGACAGGACAGACACCGGGGAGCTGTTTTTT

j_gene: TRBJ1-4
d_gene: .
v_gene: TRBV28
abundance: .
CDR3aa: CASSSGLLFF
CDR3nt: TGTGCCAGCAGTTCAGGACTACTGTTTTTT

j_gene: TRBJ2-2
d_gene: .
v_gene: TRBV10-3
abundance: .
CDR3aa: CAISPRNGAAGELFF
CDR3nt: TGTGCCATCAGCCCTCGAAATGGGGCGGCCGGGGAGCTGTTTTTT

j_gene: TRBJ2-6
d_gene: TRBD1
v_gene: TRBV6-5
abundance: .
CDR3aa: CASTLQGHGANVLTF
CDR3nt: TGTGCCAGCACACTACAGGGGCATGGGGCCAACGTCCTGACTTTC

j_gene: TRBJ1-4
d_gene: .
v_gene: TRBV27
abundance: .
CDR3aa: CASSPTGSLQEKLFF
CDR3nt: TGTGCCAGCAGCCCAACAGGAAGTTTACAGGAAAAACTGTTTTTT

j_gene: TRBJ2-1
d_gene: TRBD2
v_gene: TRBV19
abundance: .
CDR3aa: CASSPRLAGYNEQFF
CDR3nt: TGTGCCAGTAGTCCGAGGCTAGCGGGATACAATGAGCAGTTCTTC

j_gene: TRBJ2-4
d_gene: .
v_gene: TRBV19
abundance: .
CDR3aa: CASKRSRLAKNIQYF
CDR3nt: TGTGCCAGTAAACGGAGCAGACTAGCCAAAAACATTCAGTACTTC

j_gene: TRBJ2-7
d_gene: TRBD2
v_gene: TRBV10-2
abundance: .
CDR3aa: CASSEGTRAYEQYF
CDR3nt: TGCGCCAGCAGTGAAGGGACTAGGGCCTACGAGCAGTACTTC

j_gene: TRBJ2-1
d_gene: TRBD2
v_gene: TRBV5-1
abundance: once
CDR3aa: CASSLSVTSGSALWGRYNEQFF
CDR3nt: TGCGCCAGCAGCTTAAGTGTGACTAGCGGGAGTGCGCTATGGGGGCGTTACAATGAGCAGTTCTTC

j_gene: TRBJ1-1
d_gene: TRBD1
v_gene: TRBV19
abundance: .
CDR3aa: CASSNTGVAEAFF
CDR3nt: TGTGCCAGTAGTAACACAGGGGTTGCTGAAGCTTTCTTT

j_gene: TRBJ2-1
d_gene: TRBD2
v_gene: TRBV9
abundance: .
CDR3aa: CASSGSLAGDNEQFF
CDR3nt: TGTGCCAGCAGCGGAAGTCTAGCGGGAGACAATGAGCAGTTCTTC

j_gene: TRBJ1-1
d_gene: .
v_gene: TRBV11-2
abundance: .
CDR3aa: CASSLLEVRAFF
CDR3nt: TGTGCCAGCAGCTTATTGGAGGTTAGAGCTTTCTTT

j_gene: TRBJ2-3
d_gene: TRBD2
v_gene: TRBV2
abundance: .
CDR3aa: CASSRRLAVRFTDTQYF
CDR3nt: TGTGCCAGCAGCCGCCGACTAGCGGTCCGATTCACAGATACGCAGTATTTT

j_gene: TRBJ2-7
d_gene: .
v_gene: TRBV28
abundance: .
CDR3aa: CASSLSGNYEQYF
CDR3nt: TGTGCCAGCAGTTTATCCGGGAACTACGAGCAGTACTTC

j_gene: TRBJ1-5
d_gene: .
v_gene: TRBV6-5
abundance: .
CDR3aa: CASSYSALQPQHF
CDR3nt: TGTGCCAGCAGTTACTCGGCTCTCCAGCCCCAGCATTTT

j_gene: TRBJ2-7
d_gene: .
v_gene: TRBV4-2
abundance: .
CDR3aa: CASSAHRDSSYEQYF
CDR3nt: TGTGCCAGCAGCGCCCACCGGGACTCTTCCTACGAGCAGTACTTC

j_gene: TRBJ2-1
d_gene: .
v_gene: TRBV6-6
abundance: few
CDR3aa: CASSSYSLYNEQFF
CDR3nt: TGTGCCAGCAGTTCGTACAGCCTCTACAATGAGCAGTTCTTC

j_gene: TRBJ1-2
d_gene: .
v_gene: TRBV9
abundance: .
CDR3aa: CASSVEAGKGYTF
CDR3nt: TGTGCCAGCAGCGTAGAGGCAGGGAAAGGCTACACCTTC

j_gene: TRBJ2-5
d_gene: .
v_gene: TRBV7-9
abundance: once
CDR3aa: CASSETRRKGDKETQYF
CDR3nt: TGTGCCAGCAGCGAGACCCGCAGAAAGGGAGATAAAGAGACCCAGTACTTC

j_gene: TRBJ2-5
d_gene: TRBD2
v_gene: TRBV4-1
abundance: .
CDR3aa: CASSQESAGGPDEETQYF
CDR3nt: TGCGCCAGCAGCCAAGAGTCAGCGGGAGGGCCGGATGAAGAGACCCAGTACTTC